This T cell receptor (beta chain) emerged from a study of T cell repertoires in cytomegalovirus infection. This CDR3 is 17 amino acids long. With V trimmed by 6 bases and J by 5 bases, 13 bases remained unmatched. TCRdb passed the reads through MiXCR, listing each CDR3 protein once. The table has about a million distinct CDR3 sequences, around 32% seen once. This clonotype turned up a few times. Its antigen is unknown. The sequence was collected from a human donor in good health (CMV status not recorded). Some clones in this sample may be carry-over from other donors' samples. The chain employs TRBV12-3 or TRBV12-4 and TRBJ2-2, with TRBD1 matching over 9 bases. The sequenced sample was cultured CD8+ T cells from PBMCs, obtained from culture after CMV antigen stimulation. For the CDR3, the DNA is TGTGCCAGCAGCCCGTGGGGGGACAGGGATCAAACCGGGGAGCTGTTTTTT. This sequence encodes CASSPWGDRDQTGELFF.